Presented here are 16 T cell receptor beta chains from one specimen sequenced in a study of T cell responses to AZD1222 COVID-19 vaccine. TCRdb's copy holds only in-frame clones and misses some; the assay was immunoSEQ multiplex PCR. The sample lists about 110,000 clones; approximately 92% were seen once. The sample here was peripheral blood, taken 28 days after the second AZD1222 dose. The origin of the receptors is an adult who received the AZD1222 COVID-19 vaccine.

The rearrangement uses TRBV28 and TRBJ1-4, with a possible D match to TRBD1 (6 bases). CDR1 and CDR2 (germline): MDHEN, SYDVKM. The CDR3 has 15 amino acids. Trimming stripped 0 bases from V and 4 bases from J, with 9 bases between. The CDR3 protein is CASSLWSRGNEKLFF. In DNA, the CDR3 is TGTGCCAGCAGTTTATGGTCCAGGGGTAATGAAAAACTGTTTTTT. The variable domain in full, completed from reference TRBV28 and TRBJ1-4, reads DVKVTQSSRYLVKRTGEKVFLECVQDMDHENMFWYRQDPGLGLRLIYFSYDVKMKEKGDIPEGYSVSREKKERFSLILESASTNQTSMYLCASSLWSRGNEKLFFGSGTQLSVL.

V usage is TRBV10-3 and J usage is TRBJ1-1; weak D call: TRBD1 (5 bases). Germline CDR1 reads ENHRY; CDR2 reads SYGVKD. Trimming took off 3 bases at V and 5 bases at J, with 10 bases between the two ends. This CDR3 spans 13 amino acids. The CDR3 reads CAISDRVGTEAFF. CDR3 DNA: TGTGCCATCAGTGACAGGGTCGGGACTGAAGCTTTCTTT.

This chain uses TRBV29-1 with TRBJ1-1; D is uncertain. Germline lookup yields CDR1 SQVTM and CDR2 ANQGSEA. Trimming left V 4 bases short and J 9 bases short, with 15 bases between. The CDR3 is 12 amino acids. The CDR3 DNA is TGCAGCGTTGTCTCCCCCCCGCTCCAAGCTTTCTTT. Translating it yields CSVVSPPLQAFF. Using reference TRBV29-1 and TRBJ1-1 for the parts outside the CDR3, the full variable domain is SAVISQKPSRDICQRGTSLTIQCQVDSQVTMMFWYRQQPGQSLTLIATANQGSEATYESGFVIDKFPISRPNLTFSTLTVSNMSPEDSSIYLCSVVSPPLQAFFGQGTRLTVV.

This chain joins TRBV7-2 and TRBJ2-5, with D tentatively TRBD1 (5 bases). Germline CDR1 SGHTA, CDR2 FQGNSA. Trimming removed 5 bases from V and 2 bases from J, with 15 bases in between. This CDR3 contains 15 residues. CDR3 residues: CASSPLGQTQETQYF. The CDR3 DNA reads TGTGCCAGCAGCCCTCTGGGGCAAACTCAAGAGACCCAGTACTTC. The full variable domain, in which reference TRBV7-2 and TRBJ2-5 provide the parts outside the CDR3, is GAGVSQSPSNKVTEKGKDVELRCDPISGHTALYWYRQSLGQGLEFLIYFQGNSAPDKSGLPSDRFSAERTGGSVSTLTIQRTQQEDSAVYLCASSPLGQTQETQYFGPGTRLLVL.

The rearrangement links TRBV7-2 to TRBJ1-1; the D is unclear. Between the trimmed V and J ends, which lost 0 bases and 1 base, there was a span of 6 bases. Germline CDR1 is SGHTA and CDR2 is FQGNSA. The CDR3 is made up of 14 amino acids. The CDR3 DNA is TGTGCCAGCAGCTTAGCGGGCAGGAACACTGAAGCTTTCTTT. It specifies CASSLAGRNTEAFF.

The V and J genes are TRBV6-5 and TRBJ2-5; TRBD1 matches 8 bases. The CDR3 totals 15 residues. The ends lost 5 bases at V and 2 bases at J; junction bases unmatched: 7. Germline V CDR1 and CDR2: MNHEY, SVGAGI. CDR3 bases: TGTGCCAGCAGTAAACCCGGGACAGGTCAAGAGACCCAGTACTTC. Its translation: CASSKPGTGQETQYF.

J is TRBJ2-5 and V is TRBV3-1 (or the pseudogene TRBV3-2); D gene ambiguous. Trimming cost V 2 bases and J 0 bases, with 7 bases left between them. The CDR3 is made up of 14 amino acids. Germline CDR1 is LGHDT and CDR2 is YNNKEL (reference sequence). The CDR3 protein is CASSQTPDQETQYF. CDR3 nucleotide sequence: TGTGCCAGCAGCCAAACGCCCGACCAAGAGACCCAGTACTTC.

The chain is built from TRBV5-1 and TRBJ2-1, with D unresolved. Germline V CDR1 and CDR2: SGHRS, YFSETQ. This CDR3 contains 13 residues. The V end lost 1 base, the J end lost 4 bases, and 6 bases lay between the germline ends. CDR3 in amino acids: CASSLQTYNEQFF. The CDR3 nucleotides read TGCGCCAGCAGCTTGCAAACTTACAATGAGCAGTTCTTC.

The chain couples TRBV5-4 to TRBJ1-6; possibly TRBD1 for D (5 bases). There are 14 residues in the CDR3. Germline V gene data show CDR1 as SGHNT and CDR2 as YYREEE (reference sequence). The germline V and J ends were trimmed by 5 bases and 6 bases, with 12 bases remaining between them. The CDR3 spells CASSFETANSPLHF. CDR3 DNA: TGTGCCAGCAGTTTCGAGACAGCTAATTCACCCCTCCACTTT.

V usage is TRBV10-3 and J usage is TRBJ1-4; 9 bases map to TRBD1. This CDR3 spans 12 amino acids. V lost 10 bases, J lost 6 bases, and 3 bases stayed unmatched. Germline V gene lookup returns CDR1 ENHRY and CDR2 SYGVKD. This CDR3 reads CATRTGDEKLFF. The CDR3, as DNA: TGTGCCACCCGGACAGGGGATGAAAAACTGTTTTTT.

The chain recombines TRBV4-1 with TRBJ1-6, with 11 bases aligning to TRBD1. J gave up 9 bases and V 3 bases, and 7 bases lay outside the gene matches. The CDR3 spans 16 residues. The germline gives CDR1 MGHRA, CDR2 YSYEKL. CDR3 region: CASSHAGQGAVSPLHF. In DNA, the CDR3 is TGCGCCAGCAGCCACGCAGGACAGGGGGCGGTTTCACCCCTCCACTTT.

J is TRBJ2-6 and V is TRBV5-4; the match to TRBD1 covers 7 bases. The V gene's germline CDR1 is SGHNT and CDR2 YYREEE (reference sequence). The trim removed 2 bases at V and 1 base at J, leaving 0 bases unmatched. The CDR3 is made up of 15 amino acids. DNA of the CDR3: TGTGCCAGCAGCTTACAGGGGTCTGGGGCCAACGTCCTGACTTTC. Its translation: CASSLQGSGANVLTF. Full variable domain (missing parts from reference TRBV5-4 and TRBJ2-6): ETGVTQSPTHLIKTRGQQVTLRCSSQSGHNTVSWYQQALGQGPQFIFQYYREEENGRGNFPPRFSGLQFPNYSSELNVNALELDDSALYLCASSLQGSGANVLTFGAGSRLTVL.

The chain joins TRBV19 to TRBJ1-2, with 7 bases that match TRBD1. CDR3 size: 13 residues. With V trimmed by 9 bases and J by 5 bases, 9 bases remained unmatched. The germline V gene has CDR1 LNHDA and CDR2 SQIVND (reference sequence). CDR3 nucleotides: TGTGCCAGCTCGGGACAGCGACGTTATGGCTACACCTTC. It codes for CASSGQRRYGYTF.

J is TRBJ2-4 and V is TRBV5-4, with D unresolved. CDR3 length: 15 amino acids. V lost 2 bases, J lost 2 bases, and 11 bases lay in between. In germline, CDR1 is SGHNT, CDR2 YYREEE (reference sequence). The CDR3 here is CASSLPAAPKNIQYF. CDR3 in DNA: TGTGCCAGCAGCTTACCAGCCGCGCCCAAAAACATTCAGTACTTC.

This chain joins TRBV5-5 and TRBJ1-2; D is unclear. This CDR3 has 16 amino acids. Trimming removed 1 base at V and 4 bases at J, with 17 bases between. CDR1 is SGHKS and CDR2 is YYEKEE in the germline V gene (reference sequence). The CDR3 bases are TGTGCCAGCAGCTTGCCCTCGTTACAGAGCCTCTATGGCTACACCTTC. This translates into CASSLPSLQSLYGYTF.

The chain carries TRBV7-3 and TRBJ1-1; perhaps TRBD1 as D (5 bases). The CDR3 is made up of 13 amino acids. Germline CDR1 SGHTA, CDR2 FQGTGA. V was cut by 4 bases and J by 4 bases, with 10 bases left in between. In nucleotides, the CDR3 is TGTGCCAGCAGCTCGGGGCTGGCCACTGAAGCTTTCTTT. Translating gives CASSSGLATEAFF.